This T cell receptor beta chain was identified during a study of blood T cell repertoires in COVID-19 (TCRdb year 2020). Background on the whole study: Samples from collaborators originated in the United States, Italy and Spain and spanned both the acute and convalescent phases of COVID-19. The material from the prospective study consisted of cDNA or gDNA derived from T cells, B-cell-depleted T cells, or PBMCs. The samples were drawn from two sources: the first 160 participants of the ongoing ImmuneRACE study, and fewer than 1,500 subjects contributed by 6 global collaborators. A freely available public database, intended as a resource for researchers studying the immune response to SARS-CoV-2, is where the repertoires were released. Subjects who had been exposed to COVID-19, were actively infected with it, or had recovered from it provided the deeply sampled blood TCRbeta repertoires that made up the dataset. HLA class I and class II types, where available, came from metadata supplied by the sample provider rather than from assay-based typing. Nearly every sample came with metadata listing a de-identified subject ID, COVID-19 status, age in years and sex.

At one collaborating source in Seattle, patients were enrolled during active infection and were followed longitudinally through the course of disease. Whole blood was collected in K2EDTA tubes by collaborating institutions according to the institutions' own protocols. For TCRbeta analysis, collaborators shipped samples in one of three forms: frozen whole blood, isolated PBMCs, or DNA extracted from either of those sample types. V is pruned by 4 bases and J by 6 bases, leaving 7 bases of the junction without a gene match. Spanning cysteine to phenylalanine, the CDR3 consists of 15 amino acids. Kept here is only the CDR3 DNA, which spans 45 bases and is read in frame from base 1. Looking up the germline V gene yields CDR1 ENHRY and CDR2 SYGVKD. As to this clone: What this receptor recognizes is not known. The input lacks base qualities; no much larger clone sits a single base away.

TCRbeta CDR3 regions were amplified from genomic DNA using the immunoSEQ Assay, a bias-controlled multiplex PCR. The paper's processing steps were these. The number of nucleated cells in each sample was estimated from the amplification of reference gene primers within the assay. To quantify the absolute abundance of each unique TCRbeta CDR3 rearrangement, sequence reads were collapsed and filtered. Productive Simpson clonality was computed per sample as the square root of Simpson's diversity index over productive rearrangements. Held by TCRdb, this immuneACCESS table contains in-frame sequences only and omits some clones. Under half of the omission traces to an unresolved V gene where checked; the cause of the rest is unknown. The DNA was the basis for D and trimming; V, J and clone size are from that table. This sample gives about 310,000 clones in total; roughly 89% of them show up just once. Under 1.1% of the sample lies in the top ten.

The paper as a whole reports these results and caveats: The amount of clinical and demographic metadata varied by source and participant and was provided uncurated.

The chain employs TRBV10-3 and TRBJ1-5; 9 central bases correspond to TRBD1. The receptor comes from a woman between 40 and 50 years old with COVID-19, enrolled during active disease. Sequencing input: peripheral blood. The CDR3: CAISGGTGRTQPQHF. In nucleotides, the sequence is TGTGCCATCAGTGGCGGGACAGGGCGAACTCAGCCCCAGCATTTT.